What follows describes a single T cell receptor (beta chain). These data originate in a study of blood T cell repertoires in COVID-19. Study details: T cells, B-cell-depleted T cells, or PBMCs supplied cDNA or gDNA.

This table comes from immunoSEQ multiplex PCR, and its TCRdb copy is limited to in-frame clones, with some not included. The data hold around 170,000 clones, with roughly four fifths observed a single time. It was during active infection that Seattle patients were enrolled and then longitudinally followed. Germline values: CDR1 SGHDT, CDR2 YYEEEE. CDR3 length equals 15 residues. Unmatched junction bases numbered 5, after V lost 2 bases and J lost 4 bases. The TCR sequence derives from a woman aged 70-85 years with COVID-19, enrolled during active disease. The specimen was peripheral blood. The rearrangement joins TRBV5-6 to TRBJ2-2, with 7 bases matching TRBD1. DNA for the CDR3: TGTGCCAGCAGCTTCGGACAGGTGGGCACCGGGGAGCTGTTTTTT. Translating gives CASSFGQVGTGELFF.